A single sample is the source of the 4 T cell receptor beta chains below, sequenced in a study of response to subunit inactivated influenza vaccine. TCRdb re-derived calls from the RT-PCR reads in MiXCR, one entry per CDR3 protein. The sample lists approximately 530,000 distinct CDR3 sequences, 10% to 15% occurring once. Here the sequenced sample was PBMCs from blood, taken more than 35 days after vaccination. The receptor source for this set is a man in his fifties or sixties who received an inactivated influenza vaccine.

In this sample, this clonotype turned up a few times. The V gene is TRBV9, the J gene TRBJ2-1, with 7 bases lining up with TRBD2. Per germline, CDR1 SGDLS and CDR2 YYNGEE. CDR3 length equals 15 residues. V lost 4 bases to trimming and J lost 6 bases; unmatched junction nucleotides: 10. As DNA, the CDR3 is TGTGCCAGCAGCTTCGGACTAGGTGGGTCCAATGAGCAGTTCTTC. It is translated as CASSFGLGGSNEQFF.

This chain links TRBV29-1 with TRBJ2-3; D tentatively fits TRBD1 or TRBD2 (5 bases each). Deletions cut 7 bases from V and 4 bases from J, with 21 bases between. Germline CDR1 is SQVTM and CDR2 is ANQGSEA. This CDR3 contains 15 residues. The CDR3 loop reads CSAGVPGPLADTQYF. Here the CDR3 DNA reads TGCAGCGCCGGGGTTCCGGGACCCCTAGCAGATACGCAGTATTTT.

This clonotype has ten or more counts. J is TRBJ2-5 and V is TRBV5-1, with D maybe TRBD1 (6 bases). In germline, CDR1 is SGHRS, CDR2 YFSETQ. V dropped 3 bases and J dropped 2 bases, with 11 bases sitting between them. This CDR3 region has 14 residues. The DNA of the CDR3 is TGCGCCAGCAGCTCAATGACAGGACAAGAGACCCAGTACTTC. It encodes CASSSMTGQETQYF.

This chain links TRBV19 with TRBJ2-1; TRBD1 matches at 7 bases. The CDR3 spans 16 residues. V lost 5 bases to trimming and J lost 4 bases; unmatched junction nucleotides: 11. Germline V gene data show CDR1 as LNHDA and CDR2 as SQIVND (reference sequence). Here the CDR3 DNA reads TGTGCCAGTAGTGCCTATTACGGGACAGCTTACAATGAGCAGTTCTTC. Translated, it gives CASSAYYGTAYNEQFF.